This entry features one T cell receptor (beta chain) sequence. The sample originates from a study of T cell changes during pregnancy in multiple sclerosis. TCRdb's copy holds only in-frame clones and misses some; the assay was immunoSEQ multiplex PCR. Among around 80,000 clones listed, about 91% were seen once. This CDR3 has 13 amino acids. Per germline, CDR1 SGHRS and CDR2 YFSETQ. Trimming took off 2 bases at V and 2 bases at J, with 7 bases between the two ends. The chain links TRBV5-1 to TRBJ1-1; TRBD1 might be the D (6 bases). Specimen: peripheral blood, collected before pregnancy. The origin of this receptor is a female donor with multiple sclerosis, enrolled in a pregnancy study. CDR3 sequence (DNA): TGCGCCAGCAGCTTCGGGACAAACACTGAAGCTTTCTTT. Translating gives CASSFGTNTEAFF.